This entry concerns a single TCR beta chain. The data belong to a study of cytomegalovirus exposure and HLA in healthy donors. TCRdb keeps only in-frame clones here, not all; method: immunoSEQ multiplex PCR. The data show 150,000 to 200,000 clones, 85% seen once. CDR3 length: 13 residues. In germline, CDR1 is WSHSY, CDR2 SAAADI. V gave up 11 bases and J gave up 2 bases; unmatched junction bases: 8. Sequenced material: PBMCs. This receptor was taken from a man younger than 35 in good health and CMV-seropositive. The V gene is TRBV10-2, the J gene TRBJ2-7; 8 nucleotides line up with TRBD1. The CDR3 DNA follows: TGCGCCTTAGGACAGGGCCAGGCCTACGAGCAGTACTTC. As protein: CALGQGQAYEQYF.